This T cell receptor (beta chain) stems from a study of human T cells and chemical hapten exposure. Study-wide context: DPC 0.01% went on the upper back by patch test, with reading at 6 days.

Library preparation tagged each individual cDNA molecule with a unique molecular identifier. TCRdb fed the RACE reads into MiXCR, producing one record per CDR3 protein. The table records 380,000 or so distinct CDR3 sequences, 4.8% of them present only once. Documented time point: patch test 1, 2 weeks after DPC sensitization. Sample treatment: therapeutic diphenylcyclopropenone sensitization with weekly scalp DPC. This clonotype was recorded many times. The receptor's source is a woman between 45 and 65 years old with alopecia areata. Some clones in this sample may be carry-over from other donors' samples. Sequencing was performed on whole blood, taken in connection with sensitization to the hapten diphenylcyclopropenone (DPC).

CDR3 nucleotide sequence: TGTGCCAGTTCAGGGCTTCCGAACACTGAAGCTTTCTTT. It translates to CASSGLPNTEAFF. V and J are TRBV27 and TRBJ1-1; D perhaps matches TRBD1 (5 bases). The germline gives CDR1 MNHEY, CDR2 SMNVEV (reference sequence). The CDR3 contains 13 residues. Trimming took 9 bases from V and 1 from J, leaving 12 bases between them.